The TCR beta chain described here comes from a study of T-cell reconstitution after alpha-beta-depleted transplantation in children. Using unique molecular identifiers, the investigators prepared the TCRbeta library. TCRdb re-called the PCR reads through MiXCR, storing one row per CDR3 protein. This sample has about 440,000 distinct CDR3 sequences, with 43% found just once. The CDR3 runs 14 residues. The germline V gene encodes CDR1 SSHAT and CDR2 FNYEAQ (reference sequence). This clonotype has ten or more counts. The germline gene is not matched at one end of the junction; a read error may be the cause.

This material consisted of PBMCs, taken before TCRalphabeta/CD19-depleted stem cell transplant. The source of this sequence is a girl aged 2-9 years with aplastic anemia, due to receive a stem cell transplant. The chain is built from TRBV7-7 and TRBJ2-5; tentative D call: TRBD1 (6 bases). The CDR3 protein is CASSPDSSQETQYF. As DNA, the CDR3 is TGTGCTAGCAGCCCGGACAGCTCTCAAGAGACCCAGTACTTC.